The 28 T cell receptor beta chains reported below all come from one sample, sequenced in a study of cytomegalovirus exposure and HLA in healthy donors. Use of 60 Vbeta and 13 Jbeta primers characterized the PCR. The protocol was immunoSEQ multiplex PCR, while the TCRdb copy is restricted to in-frame clones and leaves out a portion. The table records 100,000 to 150,000 clones, roughly 77% of them present only once. Sequenced input: PBMCs. Receptors originate from a man between 18 and 29 years old in good health and CMV-seronegative.

The V call is TRBV6-1, the J call TRBJ2-6; 8 nucleotides agree with TRBD1. Germline V CDR1 and CDR2: MNHNS, SASEGT. V lost 3 bases, J lost 1 base, and 8 bases stayed unmatched. The CDR3 loop spans 18 amino acids. CDR3: CASSDQPTGVSGANVLTF. CDR3 nucleotide sequence: TGTGCCAGCAGTGATCAACCGACAGGGGTGTCTGGGGCCAACGTCCTGACTTTC.

The chain couples TRBV27 to TRBJ2-7, with a possible D match to TRBD1 (5 bases). The V gene's germline CDR1 is MNHEY and CDR2 SMNVEV (reference sequence). CDR3 length equals 13 residues. Trimming removed 3 bases at V and 7 bases at J, with 13 bases between. For the CDR3, the DNA is TGTGCCAGCAGTTTCATCCAGGGATCGGAGCAGTACTTC. It is translated as CASSFIQGSEQYF.

The CDR3 protein is CATSRDRWDYENEQFF. CDR3 bases: TGTGCCACCAGCAGAGATAGGTGGGACTACGAAAATGAGCAGTTCTTC. This chain links TRBV15 with TRBJ2-1, with 7 bases identical to TRBD2. Germline V lookup: CDR1 LNHNV, CDR2 YYDKDF (reference sequence). Unmatched junction bases numbered 9, after V lost 0 bases and J lost 7 bases. The CDR3 runs to 16 residues.

The chain couples TRBV5-1 to TRBJ2-7; 10 nucleotides align to TRBD1. The CDR3 spans 15 residues. With 2 bases clipped from V and 3 bases from J, the junction kept 5 bases outside the gene matches. Germline V gives CDR1 SGHRS, CDR2 YFSETQ. The CDR3, as DNA: TGCGCCAGCAGCTTCCGTGGACAGGGGGGCTACGAGCAGTACTTC. Its translation: CASSFRGQGGYEQYF. The full variable domain, in which reference TRBV5-1 and TRBJ2-7 provide the parts outside the CDR3, is KAGVTQTPRYLIKTRGQQVTLSCSPISGHRSVSWYQQTPGQGLQFLFEYFSETQRNKGNFPGRFSGRQFSNSRSEMNVSTLELGDSALYLCASSFRGQGGYEQYFGPGTRLTVT.

There are a few counts of this clone. J is TRBJ2-3 and V is TRBV4-2; TRBD2 aligns across 10 bases. The CDR3 covers 18 residues. CDR1 and CDR2 (germline): LGHNA, YNFKEQ. Trimming removed 0 bases from V and 5 bases from J; junction bases left unmatched: 11. For the CDR3, the DNA is TGTGCCAGCAGCCAAGATTGGAGCGGGGGGGCTGACAGAGATACGCAGTATTTT. Translation gives CASSQDWSGGADRDTQYF.

Here the CDR3 DNA reads TGTGCCAGCAGCTCCACGGGGGGATCCTACAATGAGCAGTTCTTC. This encodes CASSSTGGSYNEQFF. V gene TRBV7-8 combines with J gene TRBJ2-1; 7 bases align to TRBD2. CDR1 SGHVS and CDR2 FQNEAQ come from the germline V gene. Trimming took 4 bases from V and 1 from J; bases not matched to a gene: 4. CDR3 length: 15 residues.

The chain employs TRBV6-5 and TRBJ1-2; 8 bases are a match to TRBD1. Trimming removed 6 bases from V and 9 bases from J; junction bases left unmatched: 15. Per the germline V gene, CDR1 is MNHEY and CDR2 is SVGAGI. CDR3 length equals 15 residues. CDR3 amino acids: CASRRSGQGTISYTF. CDR3 nucleotide sequence: TGTGCCAGCAGGCGCTCTGGACAGGGAACTATTAGCTACACCTTC.

This clone was observed a handful of times. The chain employs TRBV14 and TRBJ2-5; TRBD2 aligns across 10 bases. Germline CDR1 and CDR2: SGHDN and FVKESK. With V trimmed by 1 base and J by 1 base, 9 bases remained unmatched. The CDR3 loop spans 18 amino acids. CDR3 bases: TGTGCCAGCAGCCAAGGTGGGCTAGCGGGGGCCCGCCAAGAGACCCAGTACTTC. Translation: CASSQGGLAGARQETQYF.

The chain links TRBV7-9 to TRBJ2-1, with TRBD2 identical over 8 bases. J was trimmed by 5 bases and V by 2 bases; bases with no gene match: 8. Germline V CDR1 and CDR2: SEHNR, FQNEAQ (reference sequence). The CDR3 length is 16 residues. The CDR3 DNA reads TGTGCCAGCAGCTTATTCGGGGGGGCCAGGGACAATGAGCAGTTCTTC. Its translation is CASSLFGGARDNEQFF.

The chain employs TRBV16 and TRBJ1-5; no clear D gene. Trimming took 0 bases from V and 0 from J, leaving 9 bases between them. CDR1 and CDR2 from the germline V gene are KGHSY and FQNENV. The length of the CDR3 is 16 residues. The CDR3 DNA reads as TGTGCCAGCAGCCAATCCCGCCCCTATAGCAATCAGCCCCAGCATTTT. The encoded protein is CASSQSRPYSNQPQHF.

The V call is TRBV5-6, the J call TRBJ2-1, with 13 nucleotides matching TRBD2. CDR3 length: 17 amino acids. Germline trimming cut 2 bases from V and 5 bases from J; bases unmatched to any gene: 7. Germline V CDR1 and CDR2: SGHDT, YYEEEE. As DNA, the CDR3 is TGTGCCAGCAGCTTAATGTTCGGGACTAGCGGGGACAATGAGCAGTTCTTC. It encodes CASSLMFGTSGDNEQFF.

Notes on this clone: An end of the junction differs from the germline gene, which may be a read error. The chain joins TRBV12-5 to TRBJ2-3; 9 bases map to TRBD2. Looked up from germline, CDR1 is LGHNT and CDR2 is FRNRAP. This CDR3 is built from 14 residues. CDR3 region: CASAGIAGASLGLF. CDR3 in DNA: TGTGCTAGTGCCGGAATAGCGGGGGCGTCACTGGGTCTTTTT.

This sequence joins TRBV6-5 and TRBJ1-1; TRBD1 is a possible D gene (5 bases). The CDR3 loop spans 15 amino acids. Trimming removed 3 bases at V and 4 bases at J, with 15 bases between. Germline-derived CDR1 and CDR2 are MNHEY and SVGAGI. CDR3 in DNA: TGTGCCAGCAGTTATAACCCAGGGCTGAGCACTGAAGCTTTCTTT. Encoded protein: CASSYNPGLSTEAFF.

This chain links TRBV5-1 with TRBJ1-1; 9 nucleotides line up with TRBD1. The germline gives CDR1 SGHRS, CDR2 YFSETQ. V gave up 1 base and J gave up 6 bases; unmatched junction bases: 7. The CDR3 totals 15 residues. The CDR3 sequence is CASSLTDRGLPEAFF. The DNA of the CDR3 is TGCGCCAGCAGCTTGACTGACAGGGGGTTGCCTGAAGCTTTCTTT.

The chain employs TRBV6-1 and TRBJ1-6, with 7 nucleotides matching TRBD1. The CDR3 has 16 amino acids. Germline trimming cut 2 bases from V and 7 bases from J; bases unmatched to any gene: 8. In germline, CDR1 is MNHNS, CDR2 SASEGT. The CDR3 protein is CASSERWDRKNSPLHF. CDR3 coding DNA: TGTGCCAGCAGTGAACGGTGGGACAGAAAGAATTCACCCCTCCACTTT.

The chain uses TRBV5-6 and TRBJ2-1, with D uncertain. Germline V gene lookup returns CDR1 SGHDT and CDR2 YYEEEE. With 0 bases removed from V and 5 bases from J, the gap between germline ends came to 6 bases. CDR3 length: 13 residues. The CDR3 region is CASSLVQNNEQFF. The DNA of the CDR3 is TGTGCCAGCAGCTTGGTGCAGAACAATGAGCAGTTCTTC.

Only a few counts were recorded for this clone. The rearrangement joins TRBV25-1 to TRBJ2-7; D is perhaps TRBD1 (6 bases). The CDR3 consists of 12 residues. Germline assignment: CDR1 MGHDK and CDR2 SYGVNS. V lost 7 bases and J lost 7, with 14 bases in between. The CDR3 DNA reads TGTGCCAGCACCACAGGGTTGGGGGAGCAGTACTTC. This encodes CASTTGLGEQYF.

The rearrangement links TRBV7-3 to TRBJ2-2, with TRBD2 matching 7 bases. CDR1 is SGHTA and CDR2 is FQGTGA in the germline V gene. This CDR3 contains 16 residues. Losses at the gene ends were 5 bases for V and 4 bases for J; bases not matched to a gene: 10. The CDR3 spells CASSPREAGLTGELFF. CDR3 nucleotides: TGTGCCAGCAGCCCACGGGAGGCGGGGCTCACCGGGGAGCTGTTTTTT.

This clone was seen just once. This rearrangement joins TRBV15 to TRBJ2-4, with a tentative D call TRBD1 (6 bases). This CDR3 comprises 15 residues. From germline, CDR1 is LNHNV and CDR2 YYDKDF (reference sequence). The V end lost 3 bases, the J end lost 5 bases, and 14 bases lay between the germline ends. CDR3 bases: TGTGCCACCAGCAGCGAGGGGGAAGTGGAAAACATTCAGTACTTC. This translates into CATSSEGEVENIQYF.

This clone was recorded once. The chain is built from TRBV6-5 and TRBJ1-6; TRBD1 aligns across 8 bases. Looked up from germline, CDR1 is MNHEY and CDR2 is SVGAGI. The CDR3 has 15 residues. V lost 7 bases, J lost 10 bases, and 12 bases stayed unmatched. In DNA form, the CDR3 reads TGTGCCAGCAAGAAATTCGGCCAGGGGGCATCACCCCTCCACTTT. This codes for CASKKFGQGASPLHF.

V is TRBV13 and J is TRBJ2-2; weak D call: TRBD1 (5 bases). Trimming stripped 3 bases from V and 6 bases from J, with 14 bases between. The CDR3 is made up of 15 amino acids. Germline CDR1 PRHDT, CDR2 FYEKMQ (reference sequence). CDR3 sequence: CASSFDTDKPGELFF. CDR3 DNA sequence: TGTGCCAGCAGCTTCGACACGGACAAACCCGGGGAGCTGTTTTTT.

This clone was recorded a few times. The genes are TRBV7-6 and TRBJ1-5, with 11 bases identical to TRBD1. This CDR3 contains 16 residues. With V trimmed by 5 bases and J by 7 bases, 10 bases remained unmatched. Per the germline V gene, CDR1 is SGHVS and CDR2 is FNYEAQ. In DNA form, the CDR3 reads TGTGCCAGCAGCCGAGGGACAGGGGGATCAGGACAGCCCCAGCATTTT. Translated: CASSRGTGGSGQPQHF.

The chain couples TRBV7-3 to TRBJ2-6, with 8 bases fitting TRBD1. Germline CDR1 reads SGHTA; CDR2 reads FQGTGA. The CDR3 covers 17 residues. The V gene end was trimmed by 2 bases and the J gene end by 4 bases; junction bases not matched to a gene: 7. The CDR3 DNA reads as TGTGCCAGCAGCTTAGGACAGGGCCGGTCGGGGGCCAACGTCCTGACTTTC. It yields the protein CASSLGQGRSGANVLTF.

The chain has TRBV11-2 and TRBJ2-1; D remains ambiguous. The CDR3 spans 11 residues. Trimming removed 5 bases at V and 12 bases at J, with 11 bases between. The germline V gene has CDR1 SGHAT and CDR2 FQNNGV. CDR3 residues: CASSPDGVQFF. CDR3 bases: TGTGCCAGCAGCCCCGACGGAGTGCAGTTCTTC.

This clone was picked up one time. V gene TRBV7-9 combines with J gene TRBJ1-3; D ambiguous. The CDR3 is made up of 14 amino acids. Germline V lookup: CDR1 SEHNR, CDR2 FQNEAQ (reference sequence). The ends were cut back, 10 bases at V and 4 bases at J, with 17 bases in the middle. In DNA form, the CDR3 reads TGTGCCACGTCAAATCCCGACACAGGAAACACCATATATTTT. This gives the protein CATSNPDTGNTIYF.

This clone was counted once. This rearrangement joins TRBV12-5 to TRBJ1-2, with TRBD1 identical over 11 bases. The trim removed 5 bases at V and 7 bases at J, leaving 3 bases unmatched. This CDR3 contains 13 residues. Germline values: CDR1 LGHNT, CDR2 FRNRAP. CDR3 DNA: TGTGCTAGTGGTCCCGGGACAGGGGGTGGCTACACCTTC. Protein: CASGPGTGGGYTF.

This clone was found a few times. This sequence joins TRBV6-1 and TRBJ2-5; 7 bases fit TRBD2. V trimming: 7 bases; J trimming: 5 bases; junction bases outside the gene matches: 13. Germline V lookup: CDR1 MNHNS, CDR2 SASEGT. This CDR3 region has 15 residues. CDR3 bases: TGTGCCAGCACCGCGGGGGTTGGCGGTGGGGAGACCCAGTACTTC. This translates into CASTAGVGGGETQYF.

The rearrangement joins TRBV25-1 to TRBJ1-2; 7 positions match TRBD1. The V segment lost 4 bases and the J segment 3 bases; nucleotides outside the gene matches: 14. This CDR3 comprises 17 residues. Germline V gives CDR1 MGHDK, CDR2 SYGVNS. In nucleotides, the CDR3 is TGTGCCAGCAGTGTGTCGGGACAGATTTTTAACTACTATGGCTACACCTTC. Translating gives CASSVSGQIFNYYGYTF.